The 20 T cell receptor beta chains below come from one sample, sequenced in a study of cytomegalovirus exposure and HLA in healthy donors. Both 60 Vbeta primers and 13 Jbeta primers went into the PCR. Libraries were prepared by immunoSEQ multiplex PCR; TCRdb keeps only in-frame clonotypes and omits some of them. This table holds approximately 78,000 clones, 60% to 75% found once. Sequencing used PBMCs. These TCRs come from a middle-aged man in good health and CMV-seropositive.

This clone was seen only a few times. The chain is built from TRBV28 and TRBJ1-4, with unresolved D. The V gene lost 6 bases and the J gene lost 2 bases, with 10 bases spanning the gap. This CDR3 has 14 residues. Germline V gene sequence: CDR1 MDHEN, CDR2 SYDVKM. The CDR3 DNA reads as TGTGCCAGCAGACAAGGGAGGACTAATGAAAAACTGTTTTTT. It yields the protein CASRQGRTNEKLFF.

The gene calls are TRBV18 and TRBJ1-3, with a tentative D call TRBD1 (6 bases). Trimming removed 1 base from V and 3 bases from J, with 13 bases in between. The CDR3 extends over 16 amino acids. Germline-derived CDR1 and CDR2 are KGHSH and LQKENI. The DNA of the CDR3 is TGTGCCAGCTCACCACTACAGGGAAGTGGTGGAAACACCATATATTTT. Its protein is CASSPLQGSGGNTIYF. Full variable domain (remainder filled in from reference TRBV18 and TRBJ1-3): NAGVMQNPRHLVRRRGQEARLRCSPMKGHSHVYWYRQLPEEGLKFMVYLQKENIIDESGMPKERFSAEFPKEGPSILRIQQVVRGDSAAYFCASSPLQGSGGNTIYFGEGSWLTVV.

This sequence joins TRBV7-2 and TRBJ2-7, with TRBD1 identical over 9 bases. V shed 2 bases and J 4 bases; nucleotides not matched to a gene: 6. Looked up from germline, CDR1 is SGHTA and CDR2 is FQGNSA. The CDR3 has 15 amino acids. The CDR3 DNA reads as TGTGCCAGCAGCTTATCCGGGACAGGGCTATACGAGCAGTACTTC. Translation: CASSLSGTGLYEQYF.

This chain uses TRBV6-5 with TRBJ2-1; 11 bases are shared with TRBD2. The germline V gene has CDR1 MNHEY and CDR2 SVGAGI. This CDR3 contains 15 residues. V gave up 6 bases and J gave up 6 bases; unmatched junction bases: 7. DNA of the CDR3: TGTGCCAGCAGATATAGCGGGGGGGCAAGCAATGAGCAGTTCTTC. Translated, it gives CASRYSGGASNEQFF.

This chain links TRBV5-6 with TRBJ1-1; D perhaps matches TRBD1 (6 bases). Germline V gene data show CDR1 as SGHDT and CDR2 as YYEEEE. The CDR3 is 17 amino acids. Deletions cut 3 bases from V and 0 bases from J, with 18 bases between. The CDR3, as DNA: TGTGCCAGCAGCTCACCGACAGGCCCGAGATTGAACACTGAAGCTTTCTTT. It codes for CASSSPTGPRLNTEAFF.

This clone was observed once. In DNA form, the CDR3 reads TGTGCCAGCAGCTTCAACAGGGCCGGGGAGCTGTTTTTT. Encoded protein: CASSFNRAGELFF. The chain is built from TRBV7-3 and TRBJ2-2, with a weak D call TRBD1 (6 bases). Germline V gene data show CDR1 as SGHTA and CDR2 as FQGTGA. The CDR3 totals 13 residues. V was cut by 3 bases and J by 6 bases, with 8 bases left in between. Using reference TRBV7-3 and TRBJ2-2 for the parts outside the CDR3, the full variable domain is GAGVSQTPSNKVTEKGKYVELRCDPISGHTALYWYRQSLGQGPEFLIYFQGTGAADDSGLPNDRFFAVRPEGSVSTLKIQRTERGDSAVYLCASSFNRAGELFFGEGSRLTVL.

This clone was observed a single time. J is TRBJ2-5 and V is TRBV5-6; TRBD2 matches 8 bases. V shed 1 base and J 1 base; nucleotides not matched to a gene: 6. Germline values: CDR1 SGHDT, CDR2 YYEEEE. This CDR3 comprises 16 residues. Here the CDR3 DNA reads TGTGCCAGCAGCTTGCTTACGGGGGGGATCCAAGAGACCCAGTACTTC. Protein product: CASSLLTGGIQETQYF.

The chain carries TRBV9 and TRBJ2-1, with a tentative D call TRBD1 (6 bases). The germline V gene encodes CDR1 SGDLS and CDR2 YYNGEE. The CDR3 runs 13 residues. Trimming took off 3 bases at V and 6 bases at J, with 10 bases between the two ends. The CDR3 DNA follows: TGTGCCAGCAGCGGGGGGCAAGGCAATGAGCAGTTCTTC. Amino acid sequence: CASSGGQGNEQFF.

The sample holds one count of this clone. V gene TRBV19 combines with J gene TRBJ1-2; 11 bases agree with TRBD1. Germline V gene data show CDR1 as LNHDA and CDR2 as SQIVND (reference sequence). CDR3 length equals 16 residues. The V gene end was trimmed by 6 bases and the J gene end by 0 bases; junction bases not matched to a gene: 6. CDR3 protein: CASSRDRGGPNYGYTF. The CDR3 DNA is TGTGCCAGTAGCCGGGACAGGGGGGGTCCTAACTATGGCTACACCTTC.

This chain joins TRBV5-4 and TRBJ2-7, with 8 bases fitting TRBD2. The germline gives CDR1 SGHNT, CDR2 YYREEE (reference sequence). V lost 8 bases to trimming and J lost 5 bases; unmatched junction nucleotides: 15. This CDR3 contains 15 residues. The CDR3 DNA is TGTGCCAGTTCCATTTCGGGGGGGCTTAAGGACGAGCAGTACTTC. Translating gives CASSISGGLKDEQYF. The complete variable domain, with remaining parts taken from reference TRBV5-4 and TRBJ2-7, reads ETGVTQSPTHLIKTRGQQVTLRCSSQSGHNTVSWYQQALGQGPQFIFQYYREEENGRGNFPPRFSGLQFPNYSSELNVNALELDDSALYLCASSISGGLKDEQYFGPGTRLTVT.

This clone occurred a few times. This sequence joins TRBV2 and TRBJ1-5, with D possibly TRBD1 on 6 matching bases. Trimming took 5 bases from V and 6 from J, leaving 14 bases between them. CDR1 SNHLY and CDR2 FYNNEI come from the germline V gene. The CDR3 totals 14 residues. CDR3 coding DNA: TGTGCCAGCAGTATACAGGGAGTGGCTCAGCCCCAGCATTTT. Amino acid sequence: CASSIQGVAQPQHF.

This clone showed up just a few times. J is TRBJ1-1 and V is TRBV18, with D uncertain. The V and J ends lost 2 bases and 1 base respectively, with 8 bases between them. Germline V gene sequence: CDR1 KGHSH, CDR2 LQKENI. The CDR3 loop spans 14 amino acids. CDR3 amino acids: CASSPESGNTEAFF. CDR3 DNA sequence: TGTGCCAGCTCACCAGAGTCAGGGAACACTGAAGCTTTCTTT.

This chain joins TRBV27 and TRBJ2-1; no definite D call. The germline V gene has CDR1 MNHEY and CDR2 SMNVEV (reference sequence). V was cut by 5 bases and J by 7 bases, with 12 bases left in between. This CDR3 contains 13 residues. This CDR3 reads CASSTPTRNEQFF. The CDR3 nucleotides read TGTGCCAGCAGTACCCCGACCAGGAATGAGCAGTTCTTC.

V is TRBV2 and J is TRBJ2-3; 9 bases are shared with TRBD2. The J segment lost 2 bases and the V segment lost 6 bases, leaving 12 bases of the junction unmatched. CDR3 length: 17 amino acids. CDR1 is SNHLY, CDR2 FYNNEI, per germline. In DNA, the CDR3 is TGTGCCAGCAGACCTCGACTGGGACTAGCTCTCACAGATACGCAGTATTTT. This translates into CASRPRLGLALTDTQYF.

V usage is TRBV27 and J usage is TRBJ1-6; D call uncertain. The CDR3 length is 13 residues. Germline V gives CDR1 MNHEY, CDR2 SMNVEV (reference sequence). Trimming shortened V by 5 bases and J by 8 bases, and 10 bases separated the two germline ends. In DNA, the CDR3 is TGTGCCAGCAGTCAGAGGGAAGATTCACCCCTCCACTTT. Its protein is CASSQREDSPLHF.

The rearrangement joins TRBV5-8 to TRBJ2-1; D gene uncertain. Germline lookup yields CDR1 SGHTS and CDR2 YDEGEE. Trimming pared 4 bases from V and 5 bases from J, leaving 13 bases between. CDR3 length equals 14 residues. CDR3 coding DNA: TGTGCCAGCAGCCGCGCGGCCTTAAACAATGAGCAGTTCTTC. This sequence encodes CASSRAALNNEQFF.

Here the CDR3 DNA reads TGTGCCAGCAGCAGGACAGGGTATGGCTACACCTTC. This sequence encodes CASSRTGYGYTF. V and J are TRBV9 and TRBJ1-2; 8 nucleotides match TRBD1. This CDR3 has 12 residues. Germline CDR1 reads SGDLS; CDR2 reads YYNGEE. Trimming at V came to 4 bases and at J to 5 bases, leaving 1 base not matched to a gene.

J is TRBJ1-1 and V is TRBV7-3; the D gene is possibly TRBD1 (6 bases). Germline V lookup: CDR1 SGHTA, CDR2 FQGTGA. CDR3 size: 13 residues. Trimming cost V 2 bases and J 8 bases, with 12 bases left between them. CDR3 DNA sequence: TGTGCCAGCAGCTTAGGGCCAGGGGAGGAAGCTTTCTTT. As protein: CASSLGPGEEAFF.

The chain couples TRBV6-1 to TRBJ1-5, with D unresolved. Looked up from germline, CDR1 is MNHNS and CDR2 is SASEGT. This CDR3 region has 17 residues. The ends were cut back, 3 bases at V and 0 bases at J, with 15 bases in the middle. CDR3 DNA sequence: TGTGCCAGCAGTGAGGAGGTACAGTCATATAGCAATCAGCCCCAGCATTTT. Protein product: CASSEEVQSYSNQPQHF.

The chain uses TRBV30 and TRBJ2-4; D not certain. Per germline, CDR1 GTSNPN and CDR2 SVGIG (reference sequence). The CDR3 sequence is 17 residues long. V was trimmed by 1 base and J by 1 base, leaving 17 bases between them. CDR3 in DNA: TGTGCCTGGAGTGAAAACGCAGGTTTTGGGGCCAAAAACATTCAGTACTTC. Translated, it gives CAWSENAGFGAKNIQYF.